The clone carrying this T cell receptor beta chain appeared a single time. Source study methods: Amplifying reference gene primers gave estimates of nucleated cell counts. Sequencing was performed with immunoSEQ multiplex PCR; in TCRdb, only in-frame clones are kept and a portion is missing. D and trimming were read from the DNA, whereas the V and J calls and clone size are those reported in that table. The sample holds roughly 140,000 clones; around 80% are singletons and the top ten take about 7%. The source of the sample is a study of blood T cell repertoires in COVID-19. Study-level information: PBMCs, B-cell-depleted T cells, or T cells were the source of the cDNA or gDNA that made up the material.

Sequences were obtained from peripheral blood. The TCR comes from a woman in her fifties or sixties in a cohort sampled during active or convalescent COVID-19.

CDR3 sequence reads: CAWSTGNAYEQYF. CDR3 nucleotides: TGTGCCTGGAGTACAGGAAATGCCTACGAGCAGTACTTC. The chain carries TRBV30 and TRBJ2-7, with a weak D call TRBD1 (5 bases). Deletions cut 2 bases from V and 2 bases from J, with 10 bases between. This CDR3 comprises 13 residues. Germline assignment: CDR1 GTSNPN and CDR2 SVGIG (reference sequence).